A single sample is the source of the 13 T cell receptor beta chains below, sequenced in a study of neurological immune-mediated disorders. TCRdb fed the 5' RACE reads into MiXCR, producing one record per CDR3 protein. The sample carries roughly 89,000 distinct CDR3 sequences, 2.5% to 3% recorded once. What was sequenced was PBMCs. Receptors originate from a woman between 25 and 40 years old with multiple sclerosis.

This clonotype was counted ten times or more. This rearrangement joins TRBV6-1 to TRBJ1-1; TRBD1 is a possible D gene (5 bases). Germline V gene sequence: CDR1 MNHNS, CDR2 SASEGT. The CDR3 loop spans 15 amino acids. Trimming left V 8 bases short and J 4 bases short, with 20 bases between. CDR3 nucleotide sequence: TGTGCCAGCGTTTTGCGGTCGGGGGGGATCACTGAAGCTTTCTTT. It codes for CASVLRSGGITEAFF.

This clonotype was detected many times. The chain employs TRBV28 and TRBJ1-5; weak D call: TRBD1 (5 bases). The V end lost 2 bases, the J end lost 9 bases, and 17 bases lay between the germline ends. CDR1 MDHEN and CDR2 SYDVKM come from the germline V gene. This CDR3 spans 15 amino acids. The CDR3 reads CASSLAQQGVRPQHF. The CDR3, as DNA: TGTGCCAGCAGTTTAGCCCAGCAGGGAGTAAGGCCCCAGCATTTT.

This clonotype was counted ten times or more. Written as DNA, the CDR3 is TGTGCCAGTGTCGTTGGGACCCACTCCTACAATGAGCAGTTCTTC. Translating it yields CASVVGTHSYNEQFF. The chain is built from TRBV7-2 and TRBJ2-1; the D gene could be TRBD1 or TRBD2 (5 bases each). The CDR3 has 15 residues. V was cut by 9 bases and J by 0 bases, with 15 bases left in between. Germline-derived CDR1 and CDR2 are SGHTA and FQGNSA.

This clonotype was recorded many times. The rearrangement links TRBV27 to TRBJ2-2; perhaps TRBD2 as D (5 bases). The ends were cut back, 6 bases at V and 3 bases at J, with 11 bases in the middle. Germline loops: CDR1 MNHEY, CDR2 SMNVEV (reference sequence). The CDR3 is 14 residues long. This CDR3 reads CASRRTPDTGELFF. The CDR3 bases are TGTGCCAGCAGGAGGACTCCTGACACCGGGGAGCTGTTTTTT.

This clonotype has a count of ten or more. The chain uses TRBV12-3 or TRBV12-4 and TRBJ1-2; 7 bases line up with TRBD1. This CDR3 has 13 residues. V shed 5 bases, J shed 5 bases, and the junction held 5 bases outside the gene matches. In DNA, the CDR3 is TGTGCCAGCAGTGGCCGACAGGGATATGGCTACACCTTC. This sequence encodes CASSGRQGYGYTF.

The table lists this clonotype with a few counts. CDR3 DNA sequence: TGTGCCAGCAGCTCATCCGGACTAGCGGCAACCTACGAGCAGTACTTC. Its translation: CASSSSGLAATYEQYF. This sequence joins TRBV7-2 and TRBJ2-7, with 10 bases lining up with TRBD2. The germline V gene has CDR1 SGHTA and CDR2 FQGNSA. The CDR3 has 16 residues. Trimming cost V 4 bases and J 2 bases; bases outside gene matches: 8.

This clonotype was seen ten or more times. V is TRBV7-9 and J is TRBJ2-2, with unresolved D. V shed 7 bases and J shed 0 bases, with 15 bases lying between them. CDR3 length: 16 amino acids. Germline V gene lookup returns CDR1 SEHNR and CDR2 FQNEAQ (reference sequence). CDR3 in amino acids: CASTPDIRANTGELFF. The CDR3 bases are TGTGCCAGCACCCCCGACATCCGGGCGAACACCGGGGAGCTGTTTTTT.

This clonotype was recorded many times. CDR3 sequence reads: CSAVDRSLNYGYTF. The CDR3, as DNA: TGCAGTGCAGTTGACAGATCATTAAACTATGGCTACACCTTC. J is TRBJ1-2 and V is TRBV20-1, with a weak D call TRBD1 (5 bases). V dropped 6 bases and J dropped 2 bases, with 16 bases sitting between them. Germline V gives CDR1 DFQATT, CDR2 SNEGSKA (reference sequence). The CDR3 length is 14 residues.

This clonotype was seen repeatedly, ten times or more. The chain joins TRBV9 to TRBJ2-7; possibly TRBD1 for D (6 bases). Trimming cost V 4 bases and J 4 bases, with 12 bases left between them. CDR3 size: 13 residues. Germline CDR1 and CDR2: SGDLS and YYNGEE. Written as DNA, the CDR3 is TGTGCCAGCAGCCCGACGGACAGTTACGAGCAGTACTTC. This translates into CASSPTDSYEQYF.

This clonotype was recorded many times. This chain links TRBV5-1 with TRBJ1-1; TRBD1 aligns across 7 bases. The V segment lost 0 bases and the J segment 4 bases; nucleotides outside the gene matches: 3. There are 14 residues in the CDR3. Germline loops: CDR1 SGHRS, CDR2 YFSETQ. This CDR3 is CASSLDRGATEAFF. In DNA form, the CDR3 reads TGCGCCAGCAGCTTGGACAGGGGTGCCACTGAAGCTTTCTTT.

On this clonotype itself: A read error may be the cause here, since a much bigger clone is one base away. No conserved phenylalanine or tryptophan ends this CDR3, so it is likely a read error. The chain uses TRBV12-3 or TRBV12-4 and TRBJ1-2; 7 bases are shared with TRBD1. The length of the CDR3 is 12 residues. Unmatched junction bases numbered 5, after V lost 2 bases and J lost 11 bases. The CDR3: CASSLTGRGYTI. The CDR3 region has the DNA TGTGCCAGCAGTTTAACGGGCAGGGGGTACACCATC.

This clonotype was detected ten times or more. The V and J genes are TRBV4-3 and TRBJ2-7, with TRBD1 matching 10 bases. The CDR3 is made up of 13 amino acids. The V segment lost 5 bases and the J segment 4 bases; nucleotides outside the gene matches: 2. Germline V gene data show CDR1 as LGHNA and CDR2 as YSLEER. CDR3 residues: CASSWDRGYEQYF. In DNA form, the CDR3 reads TGCGCCAGCAGCTGGGACAGGGGATACGAGCAGTACTTC.

Ten or more counts support this clonotype. The V and J genes are TRBV20-1 and TRBJ2-5; the D gene is possibly TRBD1 (6 bases). V dropped 4 bases and J dropped 5 bases, with 14 bases sitting between them. CDR3 length equals 13 residues. Germline CDR1 and CDR2: DFQATT and SNEGSKA (reference sequence). In DNA, the CDR3 is TGCAGTGCTAAACTGGGGGCGTTGGAGACCCAGTACTTC. Its protein is CSAKLGALETQYF.